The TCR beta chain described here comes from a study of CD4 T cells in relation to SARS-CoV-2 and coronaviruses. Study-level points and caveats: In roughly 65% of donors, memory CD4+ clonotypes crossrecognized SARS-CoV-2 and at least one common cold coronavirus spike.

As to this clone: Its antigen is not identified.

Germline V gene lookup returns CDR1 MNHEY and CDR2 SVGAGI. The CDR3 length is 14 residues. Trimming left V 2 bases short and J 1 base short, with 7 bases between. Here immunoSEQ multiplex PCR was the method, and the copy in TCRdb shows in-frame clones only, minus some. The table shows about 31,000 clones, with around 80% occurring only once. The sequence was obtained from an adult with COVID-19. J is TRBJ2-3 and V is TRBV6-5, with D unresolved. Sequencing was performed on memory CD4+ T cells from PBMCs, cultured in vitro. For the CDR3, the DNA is TGTGCCAGCAGTTACGGGTGGGGCACAGATACGCAGTATTTT. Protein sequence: CASSYGWGTDTQYF.